The 27 T cell receptor beta chains given below trace back to one sample, sequenced in a study of Graves' ophthalmopathy and Graves' hyperthyroidism. Scientists amplified the TCR beta CDR3 regions from RNA transcripts. An initial RT-PCR round employing HTBI primers preceded a second-round multiplex PCR. TCRdb redid the calling of the multiplex PCR reads with MiXCR, one entry per CDR3 protein. This table holds 400,000 to 450,000 distinct CDR3 sequences, under 25% found once. Input material: peripheral blood. The receptors come from a woman between 18 and 29 years old with stable Graves' hyperthyroidism.

The chain employs TRBV19 and TRBJ2-5; D uncertain. V was pared by 8 bases and J by 2 bases, with 12 bases between. CDR1 is LNHDA, CDR2 SQIVND, per germline (reference sequence). The CDR3 length is 13 residues. CDR3 region: CASATDGQETQYF. The CDR3 coding sequence is TGTGCCAGTGCTACGGACGGACAAGAGACCCAGTACTTC.

This clonotype was observed a few times. V usage is TRBV4-1 and J usage is TRBJ1-2; D is uncertain. The V end was cut by 0 bases, the J end by 0 bases, with 11 bases between. This CDR3 has 16 residues. Germline V CDR1 and CDR2: MGHRA, YSYEKL. The CDR3 loop reads CASSQERISPNYGYTF. The CDR3 region has the DNA TGCGCCAGCAGCCAAGAGAGGATTTCACCTAACTATGGCTACACCTTC.

There are many counts of this clonotype. This chain joins TRBV20-1 and TRBJ2-5, with D possibly matching TRBD2 (6 bases). V lost 6 bases, J lost 7 bases, and 18 bases lay in between. The CDR3 totals 13 residues. Germline V lookup: CDR1 DFQATT, CDR2 SNEGSKA (reference sequence). The CDR3 coding sequence is TGCAGTGCCAGATCGGGAGTGCTGGGGACCCAGTACTTC. Its translation is CSARSGVLGTQYF.

CDR3 DNA sequence: TGTGCCAGCAGTTATGCTACAGGGGGCTACACCTTC. It encodes CASSYATGGYTF. V gene TRBV6-2 or TRBV6-3 combines with J gene TRBJ1-2, with D tentatively TRBD1 (6 bases). This CDR3 spans 12 amino acids. Germline values: CDR1 MNHEY, CDR2 SVGEGT. Trimming took off 3 bases at V and 8 bases at J, with 10 bases between the two ends.

This clonotype was counted many times. The chain couples TRBV27 to TRBJ2-4, with D uncertain. V gave up 6 bases and J gave up 7 bases, with 19 bases separating them. The germline CDR1 and CDR2 sequences are MNHEY and SMNVEV (reference sequence). The length of the CDR3 is 15 residues. The CDR3 reads CASRKGLSNVNIQYF. In DNA, the CDR3 is TGTGCCAGCAGGAAGGGTCTCAGCAACGTCAACATTCAGTACTTC.

This clonotype was recorded at least ten times. V and J are TRBV28 and TRBJ2-7, with a tentative D call TRBD1 (6 bases). Germline V CDR1 and CDR2: MDHEN, SYDVKM. Trimming took off 4 bases at V and 6 bases at J, with 13 bases between the two ends. This CDR3 has 13 residues. The DNA of the CDR3 is TGTGCCAGCAGTTCGACAGGTCGGGGCGAGCAGTACTTC. It is translated as CASSSTGRGEQYF. The entire variable domain, with the rest obtained from reference TRBV28 and TRBJ2-7, is as follows: DVKVTQSSRYLVKRTGEKVFLECVQDMDHENMFWYRQDPGLGLRLIYFSYDVKMKEKGDIPEGYSVSREKKERFSLILESASTNQTSMYLCASSSTGRGEQYFGPGTRLTVT.

The rearrangement joins TRBV24-1 to TRBJ2-5; D is perhaps TRBD1 (5 bases). Between the trimmed V and J ends, which lost 6 bases and 2 bases, there was a span of 9 bases. CDR3 size: 13 residues. Germline assignment: CDR1 KGHDR and CDR2 SFDVKD. This CDR3 is CATSNRLQETQYF. As DNA, the CDR3 is TGTGCCACCAGTAACAGGCTACAAGAGACCCAGTACTTC.

Note on this clonotype: This may be a read error: a much more frequent sequence differs by one nucleotide. V usage is TRBV6-1 and J usage is TRBJ1-1; 8 bases are a match to TRBD1. The germline V gene encodes CDR1 MNHNS and CDR2 SASEGT. The CDR3 runs to 13 residues. Trimming cost V 7 bases and J 1 base; bases outside gene matches: 2. The CDR3 loop reads CASNQGANTEAFF. In nucleotides, the CDR3 is TGTGCCAGCAACCAGGGGGCGAACACTGAAGCTTTCTTT.

This clonotype was detected ten times or more. The CDR3 DNA is TGTGCCAGCAGTTTAGGGGGACAATCCTACGAGCAGTACTTC. Translated: CASSLGGQSYEQYF. The chain carries TRBV12-3 or TRBV12-4 and TRBJ2-7; D is perhaps TRBD1 (6 bases). The CDR3 runs 14 residues. Trimming removed 1 base from V and 1 base from J, with 8 bases in between.

This clonotype was seen at least ten times. The chain uses TRBV6-1 and TRBJ1-2, with D perhaps TRBD1 (5 bases). Per the germline V gene, CDR1 is MNHNS and CDR2 is SASEGT. This CDR3 has 15 residues. V lost 6 bases and J 4 bases, leaving 18 bases between the germline ends. CDR3 residues: CASRREGRGTYGYTF. In DNA form, the CDR3 reads TGTGCCAGCAGACGCGAAGGGCGGGGGACCTATGGCTACACCTTC.

This clonotype has ten or more counts. V usage is TRBV6-5 and J usage is TRBJ1-1; a weak D match, TRBD1 (5 bases). The CDR3 spans 16 residues. CDR1 is MNHEY and CDR2 is SVGAGI in the germline V gene. V shed 2 bases and J shed 0 bases, with 13 bases lying between them. The CDR3 DNA follows: TGTGCCAGCAGTTACGGGAACGGACATCTGAACACTGAAGCTTTCTTT. As protein: CASSYGNGHLNTEAFF.

At least ten counts were recorded for this clonotype. This chain's CDR3 is CASSQGTTGELFF. CDR3 DNA: TGTGCCAGCAGCCAAGGGACCACCGGGGAGCTGTTTTTT. V is TRBV7-3 and J is TRBJ2-2; D possibly matches TRBD1 or TRBD2 (5 bases each). The length of the CDR3 is 13 residues. CDR1 is SGHTA, CDR2 FQGTGA, per germline. Trimming took 5 bases from V and 4 from J, leaving 8 bases between them.

In this sample, this clonotype turned up many times. The rearrangement links TRBV28 to TRBJ1-1; D not certain. This CDR3 is built from 14 residues. Germline V gene sequence: CDR1 MDHEN, CDR2 SYDVKM. V was pared by 5 bases and J by 6 bases, with 16 bases between. The CDR3 spells CASSPPGRVAEAFF. The CDR3 nucleotides read TGTGCCAGCAGTCCCCCTGGGAGGGTGGCTGAAGCTTTCTTT.

This clonotype was detected ten times or more. The genes are TRBV6-2 or TRBV6-3 and TRBJ1-2, with 10 bases that match TRBD1. CDR1 MNHEY and CDR2 SVGEGT come from the germline V gene. V lost 7 bases, J lost 7 bases, and 6 bases stayed unmatched. CDR3 length: 13 amino acids. The CDR3 is CASKLTGGSGYTF. The CDR3 DNA reads as TGTGCCAGCAAATTGACAGGGGGCTCTGGCTACACCTTC.

At least ten counts were recorded for this clonotype. This chain links TRBV6-2 or TRBV6-3 with TRBJ1-2, with D possibly matching TRBD1 (5 bases). V was trimmed by 7 bases and J by 5 bases, leaving 17 bases between them. The germline V gene encodes CDR1 MNHEY and CDR2 SVGEGT. The CDR3 extends over 14 amino acids. In DNA, the CDR3 is TGTGCCAGCAAAAGGGACCCGACCTCATATGGCTACACCTTC. Translation: CASKRDPTSYGYTF.

This clonotype was seen a few times. V is TRBV28 and J is TRBJ2-7; D might be TRBD1 or TRBD2, each matching 5 bases. The V end lost 4 bases, the J end lost 3 bases, and 16 bases lay between the germline ends. Germline CDR1 MDHEN, CDR2 SYDVKM. The CDR3 loop spans 15 amino acids. CDR3 amino acids: CASSSPLGVHYEQYF. CDR3 in DNA: TGTGCCAGCAGTTCCCCCTTGGGGGTGCACTACGAGCAGTACTTC. The full variable domain, with the rest looked up from reference TRBV28 and TRBJ2-7, is DVKVTQSSRYLVKRTGEKVFLECVQDMDHENMFWYRQDPGLGLRLIYFSYDVKMKEKGDIPEGYSVSREKKERFSLILESASTNQTSMYLCASSSPLGVHYEQYFGPGTRLTVT.

This clonotype was seen at least ten times. The J gene is TRBJ1-2, the V gene TRBV27; 8 nucleotides agree with TRBD1. V was clipped by 3 bases and J by 7 bases; unmatched bases: 4. The CDR3 is 13 residues long. Germline V lookup: CDR1 MNHEY, CDR2 SMNVEV (reference sequence). As DNA, the CDR3 is TGTGCCAGCAGTTTCTTGGGACAGGTTGGCTACACCTTC. Its translation is CASSFLGQVGYTF.

This clonotype was seen repeatedly, ten times or more. This chain connects TRBV7-2 to TRBJ1-2; D remains unclear. Trimming removed 7 bases at V and 4 bases at J, with 16 bases between. This CDR3 is built from 14 residues. The germline V gene encodes CDR1 SGHTA and CDR2 FQGNSA. The CDR3: CASIKAELSYGYTF. CDR3 coding DNA: TGTGCCAGCATCAAGGCGGAGTTGAGCTATGGCTACACCTTC.

At least ten counts were recorded for this clonotype. The chain joins TRBV5-1 to TRBJ1-2; 9 nucleotides line up with TRBD1. J gave up 1 base and V 4 bases, and 5 bases lay outside the gene matches. CDR1 and CDR2 from the germline V gene are SGHRS and YFSETQ. This CDR3 region has 15 residues. The CDR3 spells CASSPRTGDNYGYTF. CDR3 sequence (DNA): TGCGCCAGCAGCCCCAGGACAGGGGATAACTATGGCTACACCTTC.

This chain links TRBV29-1 with TRBJ2-5; 10 nucleotides agree with TRBD2. The germline V gene encodes CDR1 SQVTM and CDR2 ANQGSEA. Unmatched junction bases numbered 4, after V lost 4 bases and J lost 2 bases. The CDR3 covers 14 residues. CDR3 nucleotides: TGCAGCGTTGCTAGCGGGAGCGTTCAAGAGACCCAGTACTTC. It specifies CSVASGSVQETQYF.

This clonotype was seen many times. The chain uses TRBV20-1 and TRBJ1-1; D gene ambiguous. Trimming removed 3 bases from V and 0 bases from J, with 11 bases in between. Germline CDR1 and CDR2: DFQATT and SNEGSKA (reference sequence). The CDR3 is 14 amino acids. This CDR3 reads CSARGRAMNTEAFF. The CDR3 nucleotides are TGCAGTGCTAGGGGTAGAGCCATGAACACTGAAGCTTTCTTT.

In this sample, this clonotype turned up many times. The gene calls are TRBV6-1 and TRBJ2-4; 7 nucleotides match TRBD1. Per the germline V gene, CDR1 is MNHNS and CDR2 is SASEGT. The J segment lost 1 base and the V segment lost 4 bases, leaving 7 bases of the junction unmatched. CDR3 length equals 16 residues. For the CDR3, the DNA is TGTGCCAGCAGTGGGGGGCAGGGGGTGGCCAAAAACATTCAGTACTTC. It codes for CASSGGQGVAKNIQYF.

This clonotype was picked up many times. This chain connects TRBV2 to TRBJ2-4; no reliable D call. The CDR3 is 14 amino acids. Trimming stripped 7 bases from V and 2 bases from J, with 12 bases between. Germline CDR1 and CDR2: SNHLY and FYNNEI. CDR3 loop: CASIATTTKNIQYF. The CDR3, as DNA: TGTGCCAGCATTGCGACCACAACCAAAAACATTCAGTACTTC.

At least ten counts were recorded for this clonotype. This chain uses TRBV24-1 with TRBJ2-2, with D possibly being TRBD2 (6 bases). V lost 4 bases and J lost 2, with 16 bases in between. CDR1 is KGHDR, CDR2 SFDVKD, per germline. The CDR3 runs to 17 residues. CDR3 bases: TGTGCCACCAGTGAACCCGAGGGCGGGGAAAACACCGGGGAGCTGTTTTTT. Protein sequence: CATSEPEGGENTGELFF.

This clonotype was seen ten or more times. V and J are TRBV10-3 and TRBJ2-2; no firm D call. Trimming left V 8 bases short and J 0 bases short, with 10 bases between. The CDR3 length is 14 residues. In germline, CDR1 is ENHRY, CDR2 SYGVKD. CDR3 coding DNA: TGTGCCATCGGTAGGCGTACGAACACCGGGGAGCTGTTTTTT. The encoded protein is CAIGRRTNTGELFF.

The genes are TRBV6-1 and TRBJ2-7; D might be TRBD1 (7 bases). The CDR3 is 15 amino acids. V lost 4 bases to trimming and J lost 2 bases, with 15 bases between them. Per the germline V gene, CDR1 is MNHNS and CDR2 is SASEGT. CDR3 in amino acids: CASSVAGQWTYEQYF. CDR3 nucleotide sequence: TGTGCCAGCAGTGTTGCGGGACAGTGGACCTACGAGCAGTACTTC.

Many counts were recorded for this clonotype. In DNA, the CDR3 is TGCAGGCCGCAGGGTCTCTCCTACGAGCAGTACTTC. It translates to CRPQGLSYEQYF. The chain combines TRBV20-1 with TRBJ2-7; maybe TRBD1 (5 bases). Germline V gives CDR1 DFQATT, CDR2 SNEGSKA (reference sequence). The CDR3 runs 12 residues.